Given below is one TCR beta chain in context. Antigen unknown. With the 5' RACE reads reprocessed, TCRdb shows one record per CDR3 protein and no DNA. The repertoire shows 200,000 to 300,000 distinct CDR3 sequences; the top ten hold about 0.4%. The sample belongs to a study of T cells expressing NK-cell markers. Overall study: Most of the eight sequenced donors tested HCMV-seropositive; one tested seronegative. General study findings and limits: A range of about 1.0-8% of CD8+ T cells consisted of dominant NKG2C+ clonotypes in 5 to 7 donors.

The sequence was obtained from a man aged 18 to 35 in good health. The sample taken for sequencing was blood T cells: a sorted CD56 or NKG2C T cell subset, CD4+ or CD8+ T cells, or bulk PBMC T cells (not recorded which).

CDR3 sequence reads: CSARDSGSPSYEQYF. The chain joins TRBV20-1 to TRBJ2-7; TCRdb gives TRBD2 as the D gene, but with no DNA this cannot be confirmed. The CDR3 covers 15 residues. Germline loops: CDR1 DFQATT, CDR2 SNEGSKA (reference sequence).